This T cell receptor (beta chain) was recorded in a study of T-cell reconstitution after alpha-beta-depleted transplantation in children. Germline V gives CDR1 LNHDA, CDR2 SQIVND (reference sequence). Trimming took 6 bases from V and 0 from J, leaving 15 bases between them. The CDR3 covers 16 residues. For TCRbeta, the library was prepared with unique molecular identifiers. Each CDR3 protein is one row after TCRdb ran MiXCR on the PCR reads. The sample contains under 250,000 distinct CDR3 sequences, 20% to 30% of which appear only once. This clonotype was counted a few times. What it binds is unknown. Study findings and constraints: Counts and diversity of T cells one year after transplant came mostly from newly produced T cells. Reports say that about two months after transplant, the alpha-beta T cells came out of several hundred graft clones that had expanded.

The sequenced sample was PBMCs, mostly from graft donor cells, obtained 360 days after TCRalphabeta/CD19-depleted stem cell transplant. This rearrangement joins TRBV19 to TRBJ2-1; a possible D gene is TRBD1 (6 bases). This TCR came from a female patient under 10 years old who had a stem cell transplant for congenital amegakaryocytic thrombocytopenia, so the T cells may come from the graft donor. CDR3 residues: CASRPVGTYSYNEQFF. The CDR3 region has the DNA TGTGCCAGTAGACCCGTCGGGACATACTCCTACAATGAGCAGTTCTTC. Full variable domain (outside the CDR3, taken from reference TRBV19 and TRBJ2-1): DGGITQSPKYLFRKEGQNVTLSCEQNLNHDAMYWYRQDPGQGLRLIYYSQIVNDFQKGDIAEGYSVSREKKESFPLTVTSAQKNPTAFYLCASRPVGTYSYNEQFFGPGTRLTVL.